One sample yielded the 21 T cell receptor beta chains listed below, sequenced in a study of molecular identifiers for immune sequencing clone quantification. Each CDR3 protein gets one entry after TCRdb re-called the PCR reads with MiXCR. The sample records over 600,000 distinct CDR3 sequences, just under 20% being singletons. The sample consisted of naive CD8+ T cells from blood, with Jurkat cell RNA spiked in. Documented subset: FACS-sorted CD8+CD4-CCR7+CD45RA+ naive T cells. These receptors all stem from a human donor in good health. Some libraries in this study had Jurkat cell RNA spiked in.

As concerns this clonotype: The junction and the germline gene differ at one end; a read error may be behind it. The rearrangement joins TRBV27 to TRBJ1-4, with D possibly TRBD1 on 6 matching bases. This CDR3 comprises 14 residues. CDR1 and CDR2 from the germline V gene are MNHEY and SMNVEV (reference sequence). The CDR3 region is CVSSIQGTNEELFF. The CDR3 DNA reads TGTGTCAGCAGTATACAGGGTACAAATGAAGAACTGTTTTTT.

This clonotype occurred many times. The chain joins TRBV7-8 to TRBJ2-3; D unclear. This CDR3 has 12 residues. From germline, CDR1 is SGHVS and CDR2 FQNEAQ. Trimming took off 1 base at V and 4 bases at J, with 3 bases between the two ends. The CDR3 DNA is TGTGCCAGCAGCTTAGTACCAGATACGCAGTATTTT. It translates to CASSLVPDTQYF.

This clonotype showed up many times. The chain carries TRBV9 and TRBJ1-5; tentatively, D is TRBD1 (5 bases). V lost 4 bases, J lost 2 bases, and 16 bases lay in between. There are 16 residues in the CDR3. The V gene's germline CDR1 is SGDLS and CDR2 YYNGEE. The DNA of the CDR3 is TGTGCCAGCAGCCCCCGCGGGGGGGTCGGCAATCAGCCCCAGCATTTT. Its protein product is CASSPRGGVGNQPQHF.

About this clonotype itself: Just one base apart from a much larger clone, this may be a read error. The chain links TRBV6-1 to TRBJ2-5; D is perhaps TRBD2 (6 bases). CDR3 length: 22 amino acids. Looked up from germline, CDR1 is MNHNS and CDR2 is SASEGT. Between the trimmed V and J ends, which lost 2 bases and 8 bases, there was a span of 39 bases. CDR3 sequence: CASSEIGGQEIIESPVKKTQYF. Written as DNA, the CDR3 is TGTGCCAGCAGTGAAATTGGAGGGCAGGAGATCATCGAGTCCCCTGTTAAAAAAACCCAGTACTTC.

This clonotype was counted at least ten times. The V call is TRBV4-1, the J call TRBJ1-4; 10 bases map to TRBD1. J gave up 8 bases and V 4 bases, and 7 bases lay outside the gene matches. This CDR3 spans 15 amino acids. Germline-derived CDR1 and CDR2 are MGHRA and YSYEKL. CDR3 coding DNA: TGCGCCAGCAGCCCCGGGACAGGGGTAAACGAAAAACTGTTTTTT. This codes for CASSPGTGVNEKLFF.

This clonotype was counted many times. The chain links TRBV7-8 to TRBJ1-1, with 10 bases aligning to TRBD1. J lost 0 bases, V lost 4 bases, and 11 bases had no gene match. The CDR3 covers 18 residues. Germline CDR1 and CDR2: SGHVS and FQNEAQ. The CDR3 nucleotides are TGTGCCAGCAGCTCAAAGGCCGGACAGGGGGTCATGAACACTGAAGCTTTCTTT. Translation gives CASSSKAGQGVMNTEAFF.

At least ten counts were recorded for this clonotype. This sequence joins TRBV7-6 and TRBJ2-3; D is unclear. Germline V gene data show CDR1 as SGHVS and CDR2 as FNYEAQ. CDR3 length: 15 residues. V dropped 2 bases and J dropped 2 bases, with 11 bases sitting between them. The CDR3 loop is CASSLFRSSTDTQYF. In DNA form, the CDR3 reads TGTGCCAGCAGCTTATTTCGGTCCTCCACAGATACGCAGTATTTT.

The chain recombines TRBV3-1 with TRBJ2-2; D perhaps matches TRBD2 (5 bases). The V and J ends lost 4 bases and 0 bases respectively, with 15 bases between them. Looked up from germline, CDR1 is LGHDT and CDR2 is YNNKEL (reference sequence). This CDR3 has 17 residues. CDR3 sequence (DNA): TGTGCCAGCAGCCGAGGGATTGTGATGTCGAACACCGGGGAGCTGTTTTTT. Translating it yields CASSRGIVMSNTGELFF. The whole variable domain, remainder taken from reference TRBV3-1 and TRBJ2-2, is DTAVSQTPKYLVTQMGNDKSIKCEQNLGHDTMYWYKQDSKKFLKIMFSYNNKELIINETVPNRFSPKSPDKAHLNLHINSLELGDSAVYFCASSRGIVMSNTGELFFGEGSRLTVL.

A few counts support this clonotype. CDR3 bases: TGTGCCAGCAGTTCAGACCCCACTGAAGCTTTCTTT. Amino acids: CASSSDPTEAFF. The rearrangement uses TRBV6-5 and TRBJ1-1; D is uncertain. This CDR3 comprises 12 residues. Trimming left V 4 bases short and J 4 bases short, with 7 bases between. Germline values: CDR1 MNHEY, CDR2 SVGAGI.

Worth noting for this clonotype: At one end, the junction sequence differs from germline, possibly due to a read error. This chain links TRBV24-1 with TRBJ1-5, with D possibly being TRBD1 (6 bases). Germline loops: CDR1 KGHDR, CDR2 SFDVKD. The CDR3 length is 13 residues. In DNA, the CDR3 is TGTGCCACCAGTACACAGGGAAATCAGCCCCGGCATTTT. It yields the protein CATSTQGNQPRHF.

This clonotype was seen repeatedly, ten times or more. The chain uses TRBV11-2 and TRBJ2-5; TRBD2 aligns across 7 bases. The CDR3 runs 16 residues. Germline trimming cut 1 base from V and 7 bases from J; bases unmatched to any gene: 12. The germline V gene has CDR1 SGHAT and CDR2 FQNNGV. For the CDR3, the DNA is TGTGCCAGCAGCTTAGTCCCTAGCGGACTTTTCGGGACCCAGTACTTC. This encodes CASSLVPSGLFGTQYF.

There are many counts of this clonotype. The gene calls are TRBV9 and TRBJ2-3; 12 bases are a match to TRBD1. The CDR3 spans 17 residues. Germline CDR1 SGDLS, CDR2 YYNGEE. Trimming cost V 0 bases and J 4 bases; bases outside gene matches: 6. In DNA form, the CDR3 reads TGTGCCAGCAGCGTAGATGGGACAGGGGGCGTCGCAGATACGCAGTATTTT. Residues: CASSVDGTGGVADTQYF.

On this clonotype itself: This may be a read error: a much more frequent sequence differs by one nucleotide. The rearrangement links TRBV7-6 to TRBJ2-2; D perhaps matches TRBD1 (5 bases). V was pared by 0 bases and J by 9 bases, with 8 bases between. Germline V gene lookup returns CDR1 SGHVS and CDR2 FNYEAQ. There are 13 residues in the CDR3. The CDR3 protein is CASSLAGHRELFF. Here the CDR3 DNA reads TGTGCCAGCAGCTTAGCGGGGCACAGGGAGCTGTTTTTT.

This clonotype has a count of ten or more. The chain links TRBV28 to TRBJ2-3, with D uncertain. This CDR3 has 8 amino acids. Germline V gene sequence: CDR1 MDHEN, CDR2 SYDVKM. Trimming shortened V by 8 bases and J by 8 bases, and 2 bases separated the two germline ends. DNA for the CDR3: TGTGCCAGCCCTACGCAGTATTTT. Translated, it gives CASPTQYF.

The sample holds many counts of this clonotype. The V call is TRBV7-2, the J call TRBJ1-1; TRBD1 agrees at 9 bases. Germline trimming cut 2 bases from V and 6 bases from J; bases unmatched to any gene: 7. The CDR3 length is 15 residues. The V gene's germline CDR1 is SGHTA and CDR2 FQGNSA. The CDR3 coding sequence is TGTGCCAGCAGCTTATTGACAGGGGGTTTCTCTGAAGCTTTCTTT. This encodes CASSLLTGGFSEAFF.

This clonotype has more than one count but fewer than ten. This sequence joins TRBV4-3 and TRBJ2-1; the match to TRBD2 covers 10 bases. Per germline, CDR1 LGHNA and CDR2 YSLEER. With V trimmed by 0 bases and J by 14 bases, 10 bases remained unmatched. This CDR3 has 15 residues. In DNA form, the CDR3 reads TGCGCCAGCAGCCAAGATTTCCTAGCGGGGGATAGTAAGTTCTTC. Translated, it gives CASSQDFLAGDSKFF.

In its sample, this clonotype was seen many times. J is TRBJ2-1 and V is TRBV12-3 or TRBV12-4; 10 positions agree with TRBD2. The trim removed 6 bases at V and 9 bases at J, leaving 11 bases unmatched. The length of the CDR3 is 15 residues. For the CDR3, the DNA is TGTGCCAGCAGCTTCCTAGCGGGAGTCGCGGGTGAGCAGTTCTTC. Its protein product is CASSFLAGVAGEQFF.

This clonotype was recorded many times. As DNA, the CDR3 is TGTGCCAGCAGTTATAACAGGGTTACTCAGCCCCAGCATTTT. Protein product: CASSYNRVTQPQHF. The chain has TRBV6-5 and TRBJ1-5, with D tentatively TRBD1 (6 bases). Trimming removed 3 bases at V and 6 bases at J, with 12 bases between. The germline CDR1 and CDR2 sequences are MNHEY and SVGAGI. The CDR3 length is 14 residues.

At least ten counts were recorded for this clonotype. The genes are TRBV5-1 and TRBJ2-3; TRBD2 is a possible D gene (6 bases). The CDR3 length is 14 residues. Germline loops: CDR1 SGHRS, CDR2 YFSETQ. Trimming took 5 bases from V and 3 from J, leaving 13 bases between them. The CDR3 is CASSWMGGTDTQYF. CDR3 nucleotide sequence: TGCGCCAGCAGTTGGATGGGGGGAACAGATACGCAGTATTTT.

This clonotype was seen ten or more times. The chain links TRBV30 to TRBJ2-5; 7 nucleotides align to TRBD1. The CDR3 totals 19 residues. CDR1 and CDR2 (germline): GTSNPN, SVGIG (reference sequence). V was pared by 2 bases and J by 3 bases, with 21 bases of the junction left unmatched. The CDR3 spells CAWSWGTARFSAAKETQYF. Here the CDR3 DNA reads TGTGCCTGGAGTTGGGGGACAGCAAGATTCTCAGCGGCAAAAGAGACCCAGTACTTC.

Ten or more counts support this clonotype. This chain joins TRBV28 and TRBJ2-7; D call uncertain. CDR3 length: 13 amino acids. In germline, CDR1 is MDHEN, CDR2 SYDVKM. Trimming shortened V by 4 bases and J by 3 bases, and 10 bases separated the two germline ends. CDR3: CASSSITGYEQYF. Written as DNA, the CDR3 is TGTGCCAGCAGTTCTATAACGGGCTACGAGCAGTACTTC.